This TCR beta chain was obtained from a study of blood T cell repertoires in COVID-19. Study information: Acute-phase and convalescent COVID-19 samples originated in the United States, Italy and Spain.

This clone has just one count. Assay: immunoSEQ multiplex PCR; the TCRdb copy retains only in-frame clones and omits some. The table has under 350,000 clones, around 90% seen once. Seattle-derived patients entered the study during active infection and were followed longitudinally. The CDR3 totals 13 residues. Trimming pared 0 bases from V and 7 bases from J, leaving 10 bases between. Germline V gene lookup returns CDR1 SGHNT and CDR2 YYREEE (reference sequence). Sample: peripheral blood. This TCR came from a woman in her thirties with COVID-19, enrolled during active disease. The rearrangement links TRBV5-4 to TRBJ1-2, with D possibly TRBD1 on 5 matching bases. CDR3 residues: CASSLAGGSGYTF. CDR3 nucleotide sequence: TGTGCCAGCAGCTTGGCCGGGGGAAGTGGCTACACCTTC.